One sample yielded the 15 T cell receptor beta chains listed below, sequenced in a study of response to subunit inactivated influenza vaccine. Each CDR3 protein is one row after TCRdb ran MiXCR on the RT-PCR reads. The top ten hold approximately 10% of the sample, which has 280,000 or so distinct CDR3 sequences, about a fifth seen once. Material: PBMCs from blood, obtained approximately 22 months after vaccination. The origin of the receptors is a man between 50 and 69 years old who received an inactivated influenza vaccine.

This chain joins TRBV30 and TRBJ2-1; 7 bases are a match to TRBD2. This CDR3 contains 12 residues. V lost 5 bases and J lost 6; bases outside the gene matches: 4. Germline CDR1 reads GTSNPN; CDR2 reads SVGIG (reference sequence). The CDR3 is CAWGRLANEQFF. CDR3 sequence (DNA): TGTGCCTGGGGACGACTAGCCAATGAGCAGTTCTTC.

Relative to its sample, this clonotype is medium-sized. The genes are TRBV12-3 or TRBV12-4 and TRBJ1-5; D gene unclear. Trimming removed 2 bases at V and 0 bases at J, with 26 bases between. The CDR3 is 21 amino acids. Here the CDR3 reads CASSLTLRVGLRQDSNQPQHF. The CDR3 DNA follows: TGTGCCAGCAGTTTAACGCTCCGTGTAGGCTTGCGGCAGGATAGCAATCAGCCCCAGCATTTT.

V gene TRBV9 combines with J gene TRBJ2-1, with 8 bases matching TRBD1. The CDR3 contains 15 residues. Trimming removed 6 bases from V and 7 bases from J; junction bases left unmatched: 12. CDR1 and CDR2 (germline): SGDLS, YYNGEE. CDR3 DNA: TGTGCCAGCATCAAAGGGCAGGGGGCGCGAAATGAGCAGTTCTTC. This sequence encodes CASIKGQGARNEQFF. The whole variable domain, remainder taken from reference TRBV9 and TRBJ2-1, is DSGVTQTPKHLITATGQRVTLRCSPRSGDLSVYWYQQSLDQGLQFLIQYYNGEERAKGNILERFSAQQFPDLHSELNLSSLELGDSALYFCASIKGQGARNEQFFGPGTRLTVL.

The chain carries TRBV28 and TRBJ2-3, with a tentative D call TRBD1 (7 bases). The germline V gene encodes CDR1 MDHEN and CDR2 SYDVKM. The length of the CDR3 is 15 residues. V was pared by 6 bases and J by 0 bases, with 13 bases between. CDR3 protein: CASSPAGQSTDTQYF. CDR3 sequence (DNA): TGTGCCAGCAGCCCGGCGGGACAGAGCACAGATACGCAGTATTTT.

This chain connects TRBV15 to TRBJ1-4; unclear D gene. The V gene's germline CDR1 is LNHNV and CDR2 YYDKDF (reference sequence). The V and J ends lost 1 base and 8 bases respectively, with 11 bases between them. This CDR3 is 14 amino acids long. The CDR3 coding sequence is TGTGCCACCAGCAGAGCAAACCGCGCAGAAAAACTGTTTTTT. It yields the protein CATSRANRAEKLFF.

The chain employs TRBV20-1 and TRBJ2-1; D remains unclear. V dropped 3 bases and J dropped 2 bases, with 14 bases sitting between them. CDR1 is DFQATT, CDR2 SNEGSKA, per germline (reference sequence). This CDR3 is 15 amino acids long. CDR3 in DNA: TGCAGTGCTAGTAACCGCCAGCGAACCTACAATGAGCAGTTCTTC. Its translation: CSASNRQRTYNEQFF.

This clonotype was seen more than once but under ten times. V usage is TRBV6-5 and J usage is TRBJ2-5; TRBD1 is a possible D gene (5 bases). V was clipped by 2 bases and J by 0 bases, with 13 bases between them. The germline CDR1 and CDR2 sequences are MNHEY and SVGAGI. CDR3 length: 16 amino acids. The CDR3 is CASSYHPTDNQETQYF. The CDR3 bases are TGTGCCAGCAGTTACCACCCGACGGACAACCAAGAGACCCAGTACTTC.

The chain uses TRBV20-1 and TRBJ2-5, with TRBD1 identical over 7 bases. With V trimmed by 3 bases and J by 2 bases, 9 bases remained unmatched. CDR1 is DFQATT and CDR2 is SNEGSKA in the germline V gene (reference sequence). The CDR3 totals 15 residues. This chain's CDR3 is CSASPVGGSQETQYF. CDR3 sequence (DNA): TGCAGTGCTAGTCCGGTAGGGGGCTCTCAAGAGACCCAGTACTTC.

This chain links TRBV7-9 with TRBJ1-4; D not resolved. Trimming took off 3 bases at V and 0 bases at J, with 8 bases between the two ends. Germline loops: CDR1 SEHNR, CDR2 FQNEAQ (reference sequence). The length of the CDR3 is 15 residues. In DNA, the CDR3 is TGTGCCAGCAGCTTGAGGGCCACAACTAATGAAAAACTGTTTTTT. Amino acids: CASSLRATTNEKLFF.

This clonotype was seen more than once but under ten times. This rearrangement joins TRBV6-2 or TRBV6-3 to TRBJ1-2; D uncertain. V lost 6 bases, J lost 6 bases, and 14 bases lay in between. The CDR3 extends over 13 amino acids. From germline, CDR1 is MNHEY and CDR2 SVGEGT. The CDR3, as DNA: TGTGCCAGCAGAGACGACTCGGGGAATGGCTACACCTTC. Amino acid sequence: CASRDDSGNGYTF.

The chain links TRBV12-3 or TRBV12-4 to TRBJ1-5, with D possibly matching TRBD1 (6 bases). V lost 5 bases and J 1 base, leaving 15 bases between the germline ends. CDR3 length: 16 amino acids. The CDR3 region has the DNA TGTGCCAGCAGTGTGGGGGGGGGCGGAAGCAATCAGCCCCAGCATTTT. Its protein is CASSVGGGGSNQPQHF.

The chain carries TRBV7-8 and TRBJ2-1; weak D call: TRBD2 (5 bases). From germline, CDR1 is SGHVS and CDR2 FQNEAQ. This CDR3 contains 16 residues. V dropped 5 bases and J dropped 3 bases, with 17 bases sitting between them. CDR3 in amino acids: CASSPRGSGNYNEQFF. CDR3 nucleotide sequence: TGTGCCAGCAGCCCCCGCGGCAGCGGTAACTACAATGAGCAGTTCTTC.

The chain joins TRBV4-2 to TRBJ1-5; no clear D gene. In germline, CDR1 is LGHNA, CDR2 YNFKEQ. The V and J ends lost 3 bases and 3 bases respectively, with 9 bases between them. There are 14 residues in the CDR3. The CDR3 protein is CASSQFPDNQPQHF. The CDR3 nucleotides read TGTGCCAGCAGCCAGTTTCCCGACAATCAGCCCCAGCATTTT.

Many counts were recorded for this clonotype. The chain links TRBV4-1 to TRBJ1-2; possibly TRBD1 for D (6 bases). CDR1 is MGHRA and CDR2 is YSYEKL in the germline V gene. V lost 1 base and J lost 3, with 12 bases in between. This CDR3 comprises 15 residues. As DNA, the CDR3 is TGCGCCAGCAGCCAAGCGGCAGGGGAATACTATGGCTACACCTTC. It encodes CASSQAAGEYYGYTF.

There are a few counts of this clonotype. The chain carries TRBV3-1 and TRBJ1-5; perhaps TRBD1 as D (5 bases). V was trimmed by 4 bases and J by 7 bases, leaving 14 bases between them. This CDR3 is 14 amino acids long. Per the germline V gene, CDR1 is LGHDT and CDR2 is YNNKEL (reference sequence). Written as DNA, the CDR3 is TGTGCCAGCAGCCGGTCCCAGGGTACGCAGCCCCAGCATTTT. Its translation: CASSRSQGTQPQHF.